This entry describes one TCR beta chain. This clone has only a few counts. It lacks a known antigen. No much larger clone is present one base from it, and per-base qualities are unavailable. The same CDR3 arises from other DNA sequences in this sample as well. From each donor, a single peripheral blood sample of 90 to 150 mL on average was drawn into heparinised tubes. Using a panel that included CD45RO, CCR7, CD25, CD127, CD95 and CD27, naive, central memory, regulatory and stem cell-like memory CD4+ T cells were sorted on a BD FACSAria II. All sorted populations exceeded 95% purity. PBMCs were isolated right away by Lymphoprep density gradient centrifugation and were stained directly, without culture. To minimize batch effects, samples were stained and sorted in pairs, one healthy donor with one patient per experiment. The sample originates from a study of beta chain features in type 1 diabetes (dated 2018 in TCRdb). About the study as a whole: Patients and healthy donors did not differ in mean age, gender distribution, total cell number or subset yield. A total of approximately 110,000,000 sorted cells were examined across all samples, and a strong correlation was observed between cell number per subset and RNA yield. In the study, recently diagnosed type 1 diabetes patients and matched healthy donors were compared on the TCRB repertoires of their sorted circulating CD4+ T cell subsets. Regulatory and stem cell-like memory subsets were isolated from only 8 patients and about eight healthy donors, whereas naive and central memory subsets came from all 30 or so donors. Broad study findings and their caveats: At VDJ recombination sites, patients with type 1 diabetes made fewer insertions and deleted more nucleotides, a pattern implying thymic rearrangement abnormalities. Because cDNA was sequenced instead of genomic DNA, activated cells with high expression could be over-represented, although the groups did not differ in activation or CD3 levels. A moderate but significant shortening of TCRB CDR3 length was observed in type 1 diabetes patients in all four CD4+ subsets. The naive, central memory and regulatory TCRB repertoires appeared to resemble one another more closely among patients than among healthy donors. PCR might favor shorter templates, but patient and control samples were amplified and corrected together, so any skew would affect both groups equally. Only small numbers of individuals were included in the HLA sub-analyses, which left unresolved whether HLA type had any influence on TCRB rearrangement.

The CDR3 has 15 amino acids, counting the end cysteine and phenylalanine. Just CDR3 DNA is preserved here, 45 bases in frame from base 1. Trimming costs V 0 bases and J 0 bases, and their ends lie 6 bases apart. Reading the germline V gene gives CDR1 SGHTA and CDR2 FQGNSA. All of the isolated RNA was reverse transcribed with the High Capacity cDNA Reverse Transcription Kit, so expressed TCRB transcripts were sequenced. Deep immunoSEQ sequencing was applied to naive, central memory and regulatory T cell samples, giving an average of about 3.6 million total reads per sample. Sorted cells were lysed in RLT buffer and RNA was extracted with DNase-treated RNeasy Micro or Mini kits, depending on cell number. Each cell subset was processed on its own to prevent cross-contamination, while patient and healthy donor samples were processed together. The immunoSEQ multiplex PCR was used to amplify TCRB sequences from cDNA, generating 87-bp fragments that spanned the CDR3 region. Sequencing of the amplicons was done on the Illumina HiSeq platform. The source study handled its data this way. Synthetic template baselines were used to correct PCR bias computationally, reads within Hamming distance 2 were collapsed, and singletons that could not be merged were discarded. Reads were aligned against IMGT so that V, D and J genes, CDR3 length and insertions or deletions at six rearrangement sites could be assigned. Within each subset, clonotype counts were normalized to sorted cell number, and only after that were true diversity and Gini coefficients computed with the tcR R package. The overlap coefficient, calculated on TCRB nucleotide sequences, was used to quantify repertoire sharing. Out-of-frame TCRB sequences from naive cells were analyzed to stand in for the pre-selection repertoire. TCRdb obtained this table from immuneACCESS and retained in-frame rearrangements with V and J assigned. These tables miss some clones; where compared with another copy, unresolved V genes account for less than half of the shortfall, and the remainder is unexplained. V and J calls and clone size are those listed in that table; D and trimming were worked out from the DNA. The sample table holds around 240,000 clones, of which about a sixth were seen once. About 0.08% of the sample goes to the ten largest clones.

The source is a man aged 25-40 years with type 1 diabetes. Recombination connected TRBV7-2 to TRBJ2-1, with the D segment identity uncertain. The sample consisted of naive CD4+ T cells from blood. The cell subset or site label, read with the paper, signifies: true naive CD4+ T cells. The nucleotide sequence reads TGTGCCAGCAGCTTAGCAGCGTCCTCCTACAATGAGCAGTTCTTC. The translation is CASSLAASSYNEQFF.